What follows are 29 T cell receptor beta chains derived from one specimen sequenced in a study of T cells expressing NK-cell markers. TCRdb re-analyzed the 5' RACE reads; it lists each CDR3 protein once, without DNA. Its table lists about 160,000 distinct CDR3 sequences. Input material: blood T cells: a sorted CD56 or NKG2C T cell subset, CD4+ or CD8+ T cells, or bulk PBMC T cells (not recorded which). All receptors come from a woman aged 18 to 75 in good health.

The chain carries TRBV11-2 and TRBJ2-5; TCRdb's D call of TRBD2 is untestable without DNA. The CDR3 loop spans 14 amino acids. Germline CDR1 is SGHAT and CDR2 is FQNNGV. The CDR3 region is CASNLVLAWETQYF.

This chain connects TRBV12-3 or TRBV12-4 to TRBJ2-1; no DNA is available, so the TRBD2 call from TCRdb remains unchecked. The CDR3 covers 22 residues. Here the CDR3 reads CASSLLTPTSGGPFVLYNEQFF.

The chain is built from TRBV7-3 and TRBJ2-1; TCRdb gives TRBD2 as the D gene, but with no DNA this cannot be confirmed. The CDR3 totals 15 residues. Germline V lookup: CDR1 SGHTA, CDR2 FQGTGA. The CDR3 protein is CASSSSRAGYNEQFF.

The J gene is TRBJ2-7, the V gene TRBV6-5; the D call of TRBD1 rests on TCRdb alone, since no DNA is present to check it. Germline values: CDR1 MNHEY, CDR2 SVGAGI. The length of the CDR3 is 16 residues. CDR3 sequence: CASSYSKWDSNYEQYF.

CDR3 sequence: CASSQVAIAGGGEQYF. This sequence joins TRBV4-2 and TRBJ2-7; as DNA is missing, the TRBD2 call by TCRdb cannot be tested. There are 16 residues in the CDR3. Germline V gene sequence: CDR1 LGHNA, CDR2 YNFKEQ.

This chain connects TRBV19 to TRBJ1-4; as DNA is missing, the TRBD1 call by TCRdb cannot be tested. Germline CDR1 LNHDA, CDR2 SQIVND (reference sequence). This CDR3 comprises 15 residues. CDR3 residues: CASSALPGTNEKLFF.

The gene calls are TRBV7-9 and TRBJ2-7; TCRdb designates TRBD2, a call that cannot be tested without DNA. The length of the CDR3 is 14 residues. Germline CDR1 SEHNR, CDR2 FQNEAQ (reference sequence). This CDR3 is CASGVGNSPYEQYF.

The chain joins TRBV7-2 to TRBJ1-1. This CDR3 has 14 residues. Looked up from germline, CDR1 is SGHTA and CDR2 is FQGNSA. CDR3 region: CASSLAAVMTEAFF.

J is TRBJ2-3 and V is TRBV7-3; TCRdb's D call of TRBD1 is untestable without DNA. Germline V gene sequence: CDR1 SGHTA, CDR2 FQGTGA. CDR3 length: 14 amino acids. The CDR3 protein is CASSLRQGADTQYF.

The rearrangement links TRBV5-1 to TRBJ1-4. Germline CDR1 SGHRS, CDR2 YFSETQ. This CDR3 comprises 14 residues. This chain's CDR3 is CASSPAGLTWGLFF.

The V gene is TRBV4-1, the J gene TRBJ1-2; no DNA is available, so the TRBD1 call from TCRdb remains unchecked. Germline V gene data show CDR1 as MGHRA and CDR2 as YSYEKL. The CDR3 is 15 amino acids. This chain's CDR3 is CASSQDDRGFYGYTF.

The CDR3 protein is CASRVGGRDTQYF. The rearrangement joins TRBV6-1 to TRBJ2-3; TCRdb calls TRBD1, which cannot be checked without DNA. Germline CDR1 reads MNHNS; CDR2 reads SASEGT. The CDR3 is 13 residues long.

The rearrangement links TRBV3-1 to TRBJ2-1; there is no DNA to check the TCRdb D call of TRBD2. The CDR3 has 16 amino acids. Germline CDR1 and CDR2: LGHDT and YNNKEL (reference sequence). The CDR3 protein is CASSLLSGGAYNEQFF.

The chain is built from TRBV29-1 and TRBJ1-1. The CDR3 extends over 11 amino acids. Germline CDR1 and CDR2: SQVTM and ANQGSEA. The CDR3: CSYGPNTEAFF.

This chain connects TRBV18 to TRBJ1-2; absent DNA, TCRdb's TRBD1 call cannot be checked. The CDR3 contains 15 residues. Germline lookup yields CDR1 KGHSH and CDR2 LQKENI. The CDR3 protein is CASSPGTGNNYGYTF.

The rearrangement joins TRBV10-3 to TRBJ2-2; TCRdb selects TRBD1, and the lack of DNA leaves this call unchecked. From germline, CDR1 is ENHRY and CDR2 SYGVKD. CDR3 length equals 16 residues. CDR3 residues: CAIRADRGGSTGELFF.

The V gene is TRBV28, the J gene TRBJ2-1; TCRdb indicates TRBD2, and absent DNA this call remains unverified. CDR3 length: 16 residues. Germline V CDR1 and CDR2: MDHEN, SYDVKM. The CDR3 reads CASSSVLAGENNEQFF.

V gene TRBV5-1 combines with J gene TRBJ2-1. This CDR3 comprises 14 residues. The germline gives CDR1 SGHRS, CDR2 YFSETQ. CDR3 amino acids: CASSLLGSNNEQFF.

Here the CDR3 reads CSAARTSGWSKNIQYF. The chain links TRBV20-1 to TRBJ2-4; TCRdb's D gene call, TRBD2, goes unchecked for lack of DNA. The CDR3 loop spans 16 amino acids. The germline CDR1 and CDR2 sequences are DFQATT and SNEGSKA (reference sequence).

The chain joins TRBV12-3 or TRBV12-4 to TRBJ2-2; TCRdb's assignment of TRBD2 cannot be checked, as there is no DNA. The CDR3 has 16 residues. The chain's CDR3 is CASRPTTSGNTGELFF.

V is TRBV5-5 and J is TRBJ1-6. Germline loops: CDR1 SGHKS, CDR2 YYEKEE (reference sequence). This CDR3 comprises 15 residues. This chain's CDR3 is CASTLAASENSPLHF.

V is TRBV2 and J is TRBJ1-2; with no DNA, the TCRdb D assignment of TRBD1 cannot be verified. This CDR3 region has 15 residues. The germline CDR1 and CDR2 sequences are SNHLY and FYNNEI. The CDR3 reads CASSETGTGEYGYTF.

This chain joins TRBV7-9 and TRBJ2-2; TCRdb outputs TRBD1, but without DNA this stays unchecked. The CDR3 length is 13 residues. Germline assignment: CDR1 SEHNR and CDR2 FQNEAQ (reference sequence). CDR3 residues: CAGQPRMTGELFF.

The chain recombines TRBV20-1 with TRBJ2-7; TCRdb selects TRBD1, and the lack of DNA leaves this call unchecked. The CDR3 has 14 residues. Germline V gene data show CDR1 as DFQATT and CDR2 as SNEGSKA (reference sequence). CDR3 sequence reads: CSASGGGATYEQYF.

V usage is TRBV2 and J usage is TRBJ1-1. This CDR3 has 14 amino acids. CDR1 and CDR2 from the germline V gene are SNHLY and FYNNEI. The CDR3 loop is CASSKSGRNTEAFF.

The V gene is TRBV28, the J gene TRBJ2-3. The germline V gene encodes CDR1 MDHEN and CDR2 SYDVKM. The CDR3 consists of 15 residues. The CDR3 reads CASSFAGSSADTQYF.

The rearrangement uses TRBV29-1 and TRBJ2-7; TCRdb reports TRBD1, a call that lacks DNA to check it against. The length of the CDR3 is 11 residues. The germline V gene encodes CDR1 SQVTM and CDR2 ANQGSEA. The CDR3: CSAGQGGWQYF.

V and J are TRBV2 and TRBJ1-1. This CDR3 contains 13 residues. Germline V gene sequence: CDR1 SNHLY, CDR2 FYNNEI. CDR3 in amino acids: CASSGSWTTGAFF.

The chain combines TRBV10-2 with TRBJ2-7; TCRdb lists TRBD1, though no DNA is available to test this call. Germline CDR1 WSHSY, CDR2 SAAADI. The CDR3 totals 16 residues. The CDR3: CASSEWAGQVANEQYF.